One and the same sample provided the 15 T cell receptor beta chains below, sequenced in a study of blood T cells in healthy people across ages. Primers used in a second PCR of roughly 6 to 12 cycles were a sample-barcoded 5' primer and a J-beta primer mix. TCRdb fed the 5' RACE reads into MiXCR, producing one record per CDR3 protein. This table has about 1 million distinct CDR3 sequences, under 30% appearing once. These records were also assigned to another study, of T cells of mothers and their children.

The sequenced sample consisted of blood. These receptors originate from a girl aged 2-10 years in good health.

This clonotype was picked up a small number of times. The chain combines TRBV13 with TRBJ1-1; D not certain. Between the trimmed V and J ends, which lost 8 bases and 1 base, there was a span of 11 bases. The germline CDR1 and CDR2 sequences are PRHDT and FYEKMQ (reference sequence). The CDR3 runs to 13 residues. The CDR3 sequence is CASSMGSNTEAFF. CDR3 DNA: TGTGCCAGCTCAATGGGGTCGAACACTGAAGCTTTCTTT.

The V gene is TRBV7-2, the J gene TRBJ2-3; 16 nucleotides align to TRBD2. This CDR3 has 19 residues. Germline V gives CDR1 SGHTA, CDR2 FQGNSA. V gave up 2 bases and J gave up 5 bases; unmatched junction bases: 10. CDR3 coding DNA: TGTGCCAGCAGCTTATTCACTATGGGACTAGCGGGAGGGGGAGATACGCAGTATTTT. It is translated as CASSLFTMGLAGGGDTQYF.

This clonotype was counted a few times. V and J are TRBV29-1 and TRBJ1-2; the D gene is possibly TRBD1 (5 bases). Germline V gives CDR1 SQVTM, CDR2 ANQGSEA. This CDR3 contains 10 residues. Trimming removed 7 bases from V and 8 bases from J, with 11 bases in between. CDR3 nucleotides: TGCAGCGCAAACCCAGGGGGCTACACCTTC. Residues: CSANPGGYTF.

V gene TRBV2 combines with J gene TRBJ1-2; D gene ambiguous. This CDR3 comprises 14 residues. Germline values: CDR1 SNHLY, CDR2 FYNNEI. Trimming shortened V by 3 bases and J by 3 bases, and 11 bases separated the two germline ends. The CDR3 loop is CASSETQSYYGYTF. CDR3 coding DNA: TGTGCCAGCAGTGAGACTCAGAGCTACTATGGCTACACCTTC.

The chain has TRBV3-1 and TRBJ2-5; D gene ambiguous. Per germline, CDR1 LGHDT and CDR2 YNNKEL (reference sequence). V lost 2 bases to trimming and J lost 2 bases, with 9 bases between them. The CDR3 extends over 14 amino acids. CDR3 nucleotides: TGTGCCAGCAGCCAACTCTCAGTTCAAGAGACCCAGTACTTC. Amino acids: CASSQLSVQETQYF.

This clonotype was detected only a few times. The chain couples TRBV27 to TRBJ1-4, with 10 bases aligning to TRBD1. CDR3 size: 15 residues. Germline CDR1 reads MNHEY; CDR2 reads SMNVEV (reference sequence). Germline trimming cut 2 bases from V and 10 bases from J; bases unmatched to any gene: 7. The CDR3 sequence is CASSLTPGQGRKLFF. In DNA form, the CDR3 reads TGTGCCAGCAGTTTAACACCGGGACAGGGGAGAAAACTGTTTTTT. Using reference TRBV27 and TRBJ1-4 for the parts outside the CDR3, the full variable domain is EAQVTQNPRYLITVTGKKLTVTCSQNMNHEYMSWYRQDPGLGLRQIYYSMNVEVTDKGDVPEGYKVSRKEKRNFPLILESPSPNQTSLYFCASSLTPGQGRKLFFGSGTQLSVL.

In this sample, this clonotype turned up a few times. This rearrangement joins TRBV5-1 to TRBJ1-1; D uncertain. Germline CDR1 and CDR2: SGHRS and YFSETQ. The ends were cut back, 0 bases at V and 1 base at J, with 7 bases in the middle. The CDR3 is 14 amino acids. The CDR3 loop reads CASSLGPKNTEAFF. CDR3 coding DNA: TGCGCCAGCAGCTTGGGACCGAAGAACACTGAAGCTTTCTTT. Supplemented by reference TRBV5-1 and TRBJ1-1, the full variable domain reads KAGVTQTPRYLIKTRGQQVTLSCSPISGHRSVSWYQQTPGQGLQFLFEYFSETQRNKGNFPGRFSGRQFSNSRSEMNVSTLELGDSALYLCASSLGPKNTEAFFGQGTRLTVV.

The V gene is TRBV4-2, the J gene TRBJ2-3; no definite D call. Germline V lookup: CDR1 LGHNA, CDR2 YNFKEQ. V was pared by 1 base and J by 5 bases, with 16 bases between. The CDR3 loop spans 16 amino acids. The CDR3 sequence is CASSQVVKDPGDTQYF. Written as DNA, the CDR3 is TGTGCCAGCAGCCAAGTCGTGAAGGACCCAGGAGATACGCAGTATTTT.

The chain carries TRBV7-2 and TRBJ2-5; D gene uncertain. Germline CDR1 SGHTA, CDR2 FQGNSA. Trimming cost V 5 bases and J 4 bases, with 14 bases left between them. The CDR3 consists of 14 residues. The CDR3 DNA follows: TGTGCCAGCAGCCCCGGACCAATCCCAGAGACCCAGTACTTC. Its translation is CASSPGPIPETQYF.

This chain uses TRBV12-3 or TRBV12-4 with TRBJ2-1, with 9 bases fitting TRBD2. V shed 4 bases, J shed 9 bases, and the junction held 10 bases outside the gene matches. The CDR3 has 15 residues. The CDR3 loop reads CASSSFSGRSLEQFF. The DNA of the CDR3 is TGTGCCAGCAGTTCTTTTAGCGGGAGATCCCTTGAGCAGTTCTTC.

V is TRBV20-1 and J is TRBJ2-5; D is perhaps TRBD2 (5 bases). The better agreement between TRBJ2-7 and the DNA end casts doubt on the J call. Germline V lookup: CDR1 DFQATT, CDR2 SNEGSKA (reference sequence). The CDR3 consists of 14 residues. For the CDR3, the DNA is TGCAGTGCAAATGGACGGGGAGCTGGGTTCGAGCAGTACTTC. As protein: CSANGRGAGFEQYF.

The gene calls are TRBV20-1 and TRBJ2-7, with TRBD2 matching 11 bases. The CDR3 extends over 14 amino acids. The J segment lost 3 bases and the V segment lost 6 bases, leaving 7 bases of the junction unmatched. CDR1 is DFQATT, CDR2 SNEGSKA, per germline (reference sequence). CDR3 in DNA: TGCAGTGCAGGGGGACTAGCGGATATCTACGAGCAGTACTTC. It encodes CSAGGLADIYEQYF.

The chain combines TRBV6-6 with TRBJ2-5, with D unresolved. The J call may be faulty, since TRBJ2-1 better matches the DNA end. Germline CDR1 is MNHNY and CDR2 is SVGAGI (reference sequence). CDR3 length: 11 residues. This CDR3 reads CASSYNVEQFF. The CDR3 DNA is TGTGCCAGCAGTTACAACGTTGAGCAGTTCTTC.

The chain uses TRBV5-1 and TRBJ2-7, with a tentative D call TRBD2 (6 bases). The CDR3 totals 14 residues. Germline lookup yields CDR1 SGHRS and CDR2 YFSETQ. V was pared by 1 base and J by 7 bases, with 15 bases between. The CDR3 DNA follows: TGCGCCAGCAGCTTGAGTCAGGGAGGTAGGGAGCAGTACTTC. This translates into CASSLSQGGREQYF.

This chain connects TRBV5-6 to TRBJ2-2; TRBD1 is a possible D gene (5 bases). The CDR3 is 14 residues long. V was clipped by 9 bases and J by 3 bases, with 15 bases between them. The germline CDR1 and CDR2 sequences are SGHDT and YYEEEE. CDR3 residues: CATQLWGDTGELFF. The CDR3 nucleotides read TGTGCCACCCAGCTTTGGGGCGACACCGGGGAGCTGTTTTTT.